This T cell receptor (beta chain) was sequenced during a study of HIV-infected patients and healthy controls. Study outcomes and limitations: Compared with untreated HIV+ repertoires, healthy controls showed roughly threefold more distinct CDR3s and higher Shannon diversity. HIV+ repertoires were severely depleted of MAIT alpha-chain CDR3s, unlike healthy controls. Size-matched repertoire data failed to replicate the apparent Gini index recovery after therapy in HIV-infected patients.

In its sample, this clonotype was seen many times. Its antigen is unidentified. V lost 0 bases to trimming and J lost 8 bases, with 4 bases between them. The CDR3 is 11 residues long. cDNA was made from around 0.45 ug RNA using alpha and beta constant primers. Separate chain-specific third strand synthesis with multiplexing indices produced the alpha and beta libraries. MiXCR, run by TCRdb on the 5' RACE reads, gives a single entry per CDR3 protein. The sample consists of 20,000 to 30,000 distinct CDR3 sequences, under 9% of them appearing once. No cell fractionation was done, so the repertoire covers all unsorted peripheral blood T cells.

Sequenced: blood. This chain uses TRBV12-3 or TRBV12-4 with TRBJ1-2, with D uncertain. The clonotype comes from an adult in good health. The CDR3 is CASSLAQGYTF. The CDR3 DNA is TGTGCCAGCAGTTTAGCGCAAGGCTACACCTTC.